This TCR beta chain was obtained from a study of CD8 T cells in ankylosing spondylitis. The V and J ends lost 3 bases and 1 base, in that order; junction bases with no gene match: 9. Germline CDR1 reads SEHNR; CDR2 reads FQNEAQ (reference sequence). This CDR3 has 16 residues. General study results and limits: A TCR beta motif made of several highly homologous variants seemed typical of ankylosing spondylitis blood.

As the method for making TCR beta libraries, quantitative 5'-RACE with molecular barcodes was used. MiXCR was run by TCRdb on the 5' RACE reads, yielding one entry per CDR3 protein. The table has about 540,000 distinct CDR3 sequences, approximately 12% seen once. This clonotype showed up just a few times. Its specificity is not known. Sequenced sample: blood, either unsorted or a sorted T cell fraction (not recorded which). The genes are TRBV7-9 and TRBJ2-7; 7 nucleotides line up with TRBD2. This sequence was found in a male donor with ankylosing spondylitis. Here the CDR3 DNA reads TGTGCCAGCAGCTTTGAGGCGGGAGTAGGATCCTACGAGCAGTACGTC. Protein sequence: CASSFEAGVGSYEQYV.